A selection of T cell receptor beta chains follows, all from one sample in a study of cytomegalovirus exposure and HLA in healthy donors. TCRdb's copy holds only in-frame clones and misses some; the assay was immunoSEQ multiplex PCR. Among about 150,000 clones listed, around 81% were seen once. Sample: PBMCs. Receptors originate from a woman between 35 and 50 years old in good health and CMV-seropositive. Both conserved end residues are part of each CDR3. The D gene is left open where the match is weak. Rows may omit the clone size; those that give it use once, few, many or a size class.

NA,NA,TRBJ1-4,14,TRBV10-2,TGCGCCAGCAGTGGTCAGGGGCTGGGGGAAAAACTGTTTTTT,CASSGQGLGEKLFF
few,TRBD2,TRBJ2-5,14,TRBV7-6,TGTGCCAGCAGCTTAAATCCCCCGGGGGGGACCCAGTACTTC,CASSLNPPGGTQYF
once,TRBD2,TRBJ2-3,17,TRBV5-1,TGCGCCAGCAGCTTGGCTTTTAGCGGGAGCACAGCAGATACGCAGTATTTT,CASSLAFSGSTADTQYF
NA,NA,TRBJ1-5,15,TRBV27,TGTGCCAGCAGTCCAGACAGCGGGAGTAATCAGCCCCAGCATTTT,CASSPDSGSNQPQHF
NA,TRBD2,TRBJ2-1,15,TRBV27,TGTGCCAGCAGATTACTAGCGGGAGGACGCAATGAGCAGTTCTTC,CASRLLAGGRNEQFF
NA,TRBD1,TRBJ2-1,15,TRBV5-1,TGCGCCAGCAGCTTGAGGCAGGGGGCCTACAATGAGCAGTTCTTC,CASSLRQGAYNEQFF
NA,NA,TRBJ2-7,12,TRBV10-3,TGTGCCATCAGTGAAGCAGGGCGCGAGCAGTACTTC,CAISEAGREQYF
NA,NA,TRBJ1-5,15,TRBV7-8,TGTGCCAGCAGCTTAGGAAGGGCTAGCTATCAGCCCCAGCATTTT,CASSLGRASYQPQHF
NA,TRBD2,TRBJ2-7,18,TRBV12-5,TGTGCTAGTGGTTATGACAGGGGACTAGCGGGAACCTCCTACGAGCAGTACTTC,CASGYDRGLAGTSYEQYF
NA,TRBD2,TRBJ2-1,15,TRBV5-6,TGTGCCAGCAGCTACCTAGCGGGAGACTACAATGAGCAGTTCTTC,CASSYLAGDYNEQFF